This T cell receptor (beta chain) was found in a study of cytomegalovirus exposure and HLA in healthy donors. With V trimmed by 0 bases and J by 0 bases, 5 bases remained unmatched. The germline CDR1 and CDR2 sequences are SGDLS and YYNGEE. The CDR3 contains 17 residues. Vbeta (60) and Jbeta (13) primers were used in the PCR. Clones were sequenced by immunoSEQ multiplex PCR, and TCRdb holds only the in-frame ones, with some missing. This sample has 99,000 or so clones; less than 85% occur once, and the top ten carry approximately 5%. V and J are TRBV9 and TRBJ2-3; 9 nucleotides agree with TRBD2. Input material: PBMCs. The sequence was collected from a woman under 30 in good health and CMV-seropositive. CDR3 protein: CASSVEASGTSTDTQYF. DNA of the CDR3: TGTGCCAGCAGCGTAGAGGCTAGCGGGACCAGCACAGATACGCAGTATTTT.